The clone carrying this T cell receptor (beta chain) was detected only a few times. What it binds is unknown. Libraries were made from TCR beta cDNA, and they carried unique molecular identifiers. The yield from approximately 1 to 10 million T cells was roughly 0.5 million cDNA molecules in total. TCRdb fed the PCR reads into MiXCR, producing one record per CDR3 protein. The sample consists of 740,000 or so distinct CDR3 sequences, approximately 53% of them appearing once. Trimming removed 4 bases from V and 3 bases from J; junction bases left unmatched: 10. From germline, CDR1 is SGHRS and CDR2 YFSETQ. The CDR3 has 17 amino acids. These data belong to a study of post-analysis software for immune sequencing data. Whole-study context: The disease courses spanned relapsing-remitting, secondary progressive and progressive-relapsing forms of multiple sclerosis.

Study-level points and caveats: TRBV5-6, TRBV5-1 and TRBV20-1 were among several TRBV segments more frequent in patients than controls. Multiple sclerosis patients showed significantly lower normalized Chao1 diversity than controls did.

The sequence was collected from a girl between 10 and 17 years old with multiple sclerosis. This rearrangement joins TRBV5-1 to TRBJ2-3; 11 bases line up with TRBD2. Sequencing was performed on blood. The DNA for the CDR3 is TGCGCCAGCAGCCCGGGACTAGCGGTTAGGAGAACAGATACGCAGTATTTT. Translating gives CASSPGLAVRRTDTQYF.